This is a list of T cell receptor beta chains from one sample in a study of blood T cell repertoires in COVID-19. TCRdb's copy holds only in-frame clones and misses some; the assay was immunoSEQ multiplex PCR. The profile shows approximately 210,000 clones, 82% of them singletons. The source material was peripheral blood. These receptors all come from a middle-aged woman with acute or convalescent COVID-19. CDR3s include the opening cysteine and the closing phenylalanine or tryptophan. A D gene is named only where the DNA matches it firmly. Some rows have no size entry. The others give once, few or many, or a class for an expanded clone.

v_call	clone_size	d_call	j_call	cdr3_aa	cdr3_nt
TRBV4-1	.	TRBD1	TRBJ2-3	CASSPRTGRTDTQYF	TGCGCCAGCAGCCCACGGACAGGGCGAACAGATACGCAGTATTTT
TRBV24-1	.	.	TRBJ2-1	CATSLGVYNEQFF	TGTGCCACCAGCCTCGGGGTCTACAATGAGCAGTTCTTC
TRBV24-1	.	.	TRBJ2-1	CATSTGTGDRFF	TGTGCCACCAGTACCGGTACAGGTGATCGGTTCTTC
TRBV6-6	.	TRBD2	TRBJ2-5	CASSLWTSGFQETQYF	TGTGCCAGCAGTCTCTGGACTAGCGGTTTTCAAGAGACCCAGTACTTC
TRBV20-1	.	.	TRBJ1-6	CSASPTMGRSSPLHF	TGCAGTGCTAGTCCTACCATGGGTCGGAGCTCACCCCTCCACTTT
TRBV30	.	TRBD2	TRBJ2-7	CAWSVSGGTTGQYF	TGTGCCTGGAGTGTATCGGGGGGGACTACGGGGCAGTACTTC
TRBV5-1	.	TRBD1	TRBJ2-1	CASSAGTDSNEQFF	TGCGCCAGCAGCGCCGGGACAGATTCCAATGAGCAGTTCTTC
TRBV5-1	.	.	TRBJ1-1	CASSRTQGNTEAFF	TGCGCCAGCAGCCGTACACAGGGGAACACTGAAGCTTTCTTT
TRBV11-3	.	.	TRBJ1-4	CASSTFAGGRNEKLFF	TGTGCCAGCAGCACCTTTGCGGGGGGACGTAATGAAAAACTGTTTTTT
TRBV7-3	many	.	TRBJ1-2	CASSAGPYGYTF	TGTGCCAGCAGCGCGGGACCCTATGGCTACACCTTC
TRBV24-1	once	.	TRBJ2-3	CATSARRGLTDTQYF	TGTGCCACCAGTGCCCGAAGGGGCCTTACAGATACGCAGTATTTT
TRBV10-3	.	TRBD1	TRBJ1-1	CAIRRQGMMNTEAFF	TGTGCCATCAGAAGACAGGGCATGATGAACACTGAAGCTTTCTTT
TRBV6-1	few	TRBD1	TRBJ1-4	CASSDGDSNEKLFF	TGTGCCAGCAGTGATGGGGACAGTAATGAAAAACTGTTTTTT
TRBV29-1	.	.	TRBJ1-1	CSVDLKGTEAFF	TGCAGCGTTGATCTAAAGGGGACTGAAGCTTTCTTT
TRBV24-1	.	.	TRBJ2-2	CATGDSQFANTGELFF	TGTGCCACCGGAGACAGTCAATTCGCGAACACCGGGGAGCTGTTTTTT
TRBV3-1/TRBV3-2	.	.	TRBJ1-6	CASSRLDNSPLHF	TGTGCCAGCAGCCGACTCGATAATTCACCCCTCCACTTT
TRBV19	.	TRBD2	TRBJ2-4	CASSIDHGGAGGAKNIQYF	TGTGCCAGTAGTATAGATCACGGCGGGGCGGGAGGGGCCAAAAACATTCAGTACTTC
TRBV6-5	medium-sized	TRBD1	TRBJ1-2	CASSYSRTGGLPGYTF	TGTGCCAGCAGTTACTCGAGGACAGGGGGTCTCCCTGGCTACACCTTC
TRBV6-2/TRBV6-3	.	.	TRBJ2-2	CASSKPGMANTGELFF	TGTGCCAGCAGCAAGCCCGGGATGGCGAACACCGGGGAGCTGTTTTTT
TRBV5-6	once	.	TRBJ1-4	CASSQRGGEKLFF	TGTGCCAGCAGCCAACGGGGAGGGGAAAAACTGTTTTTT
TRBV12-3/TRBV12-4	.	TRBD1	TRBJ1-2	CASARQGNYGYTF	TGTGCCAGCGCCCGACAGGGGAACTATGGCTACACCTTC
TRBV19	.	TRBD2	TRBJ2-1	CASSSGLAGGSYNEQFF	TGTGCCAGTAGTTCGGGACTAGCGGGGGGTAGCTACAATGAGCAGTTCTTC
TRBV3-1/TRBV3-2	.	TRBD2	TRBJ2-7	CASSQFPGGSYEQYF	TGTGCCAGCAGCCAATTCCCGGGGGGCTCCTACGAGCAGTACTTC
TRBV19	.	.	TRBJ2-7	CASSLPLEGTSYEQYF	TGTGCCAGTAGCCTCCCGCTCGAGGGTACCTCCTACGAGCAGTACTTC
TRBV24-1	.	.	TRBJ2-1	CATSRPTRDEGRRVNEQFF	TGTGCCACCAGTCGCCCGACCCGGGATGAGGGAAGACGGGTTAATGAGCAGTTCTTC
TRBV18	.	.	TRBJ2-7	CASSPYGDSGVYF	TGTGCCAGCTCACCTTACGGAGATAGCGGAGTGTACTTC
TRBV10-2	.	.	TRBJ1-2	CASSEEGHYGYTF	TGCGCCAGCAGTGAGGAGGGTCACTATGGCTACACCTTC
TRBV11-2	.	TRBD1	TRBJ2-7	CASSPRQGRMNEQYF	TGTGCCAGCAGCCCCCGACAGGGGAGGATGAACGAGCAGTACTTC
TRBV14	.	.	TRBJ1-1	CASSRLGGDTEAFF	TGTGCCAGCAGCCGCCTCGGAGGCGACACTGAAGCTTTCTTT
TRBV4-2	.	.	TRBJ2-3	CASSQVRVAESTDTQYF	TGTGCCAGCAGCCAAGTCAGGGTAGCGGAAAGCACAGATACGCAGTATTTT
TRBV9	.	.	TRBJ1-1	CASSVPRTAIYTEAFF	TGTGCCAGCAGCGTCCCGAGGACAGCAATTTACACTGAAGCTTTCTTT
TRBV5-1	.	.	TRBJ2-3	CASSLYGGAADTQYF	TGCGCCAGCAGCTTGTATGGGGGGGCCGCAGATACGCAGTATTTT